The entry below describes one TCR beta chain. Antigen unknown. Trimming pared 0 bases from V and 6 bases from J, leaving 13 bases between. The germline CDR1 and CDR2 sequences are LNHNV and YYDKDF (reference sequence). The CDR3 loop spans 15 amino acids. The data stem from a study of beta chain features in type 1 diabetes. Overall study context: All samples yielded some 100,000,000 examined sorted cells.

Only one heparinised blood draw was taken per donor, and its volume averaged approximately 0.11 L. Sorting with CD45RO/CCR7/CD25/CD127/CD95/CD27 yielded naive, central memory, regulatory and stem-like memory CD4+ cells. Without exception, sorted populations had purity beyond 95%. General study findings and limits: Among patients with Type 1 diabetes, TCRB CDR3s were moderately but significantly shorter in every one of the four CD4+ subsets.

Of the isolated RNA, all was reverse transcribed, and so the sequenced material was expressed TCRB transcripts. Profiling relied on immunoSEQ multiplex PCR, and the TCRdb table lists in-frame clones only, not all of them. Of around 240,000 clones listed, roughly 16% are singletons. V usage is TRBV15 and J usage is TRBJ2-3, with unresolved D. The clonotype comes from a man younger than 40 with type 1 diabetes. The sample comprised naive CD4+ T cells from blood. The chain's CDR3 is CATSRDAPSSDTQYF. The CDR3 DNA follows: TGTGCCACCAGCAGAGATGCTCCTAGTTCGGATACGCAGTATTTT.